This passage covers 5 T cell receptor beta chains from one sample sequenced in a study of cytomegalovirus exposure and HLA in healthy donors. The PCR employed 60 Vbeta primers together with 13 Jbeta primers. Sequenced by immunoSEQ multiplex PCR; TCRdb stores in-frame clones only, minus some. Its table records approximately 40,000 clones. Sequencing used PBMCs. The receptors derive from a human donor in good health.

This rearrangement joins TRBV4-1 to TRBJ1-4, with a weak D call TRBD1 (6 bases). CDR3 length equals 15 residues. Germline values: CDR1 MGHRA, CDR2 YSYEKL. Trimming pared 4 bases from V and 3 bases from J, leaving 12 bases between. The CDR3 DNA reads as TGCGCCAGCAGCCGTGGACAGACTCCTAATGAAAAACTGTTTTTT. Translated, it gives CASSRGQTPNEKLFF.

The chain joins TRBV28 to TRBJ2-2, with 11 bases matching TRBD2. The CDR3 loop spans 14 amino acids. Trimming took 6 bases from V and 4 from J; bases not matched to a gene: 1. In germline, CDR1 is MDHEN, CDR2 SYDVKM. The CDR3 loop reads CASRLAGGTGELFF. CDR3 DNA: TGTGCCAGCAGGCTAGCGGGGGGCACCGGGGAGCTGTTTTTT.

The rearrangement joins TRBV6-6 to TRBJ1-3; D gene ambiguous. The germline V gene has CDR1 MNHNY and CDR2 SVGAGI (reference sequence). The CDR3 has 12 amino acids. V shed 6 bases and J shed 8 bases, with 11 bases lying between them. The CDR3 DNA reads TGTGCCAGCAGCACAACAGTACACACCATATATTTT. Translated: CASSTTVHTIYF.

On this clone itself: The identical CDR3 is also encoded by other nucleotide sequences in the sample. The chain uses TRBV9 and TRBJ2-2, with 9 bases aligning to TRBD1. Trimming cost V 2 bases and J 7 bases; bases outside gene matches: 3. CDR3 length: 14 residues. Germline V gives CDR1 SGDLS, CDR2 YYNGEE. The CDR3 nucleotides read TGTGCCAGCAGCGTGGGACAGGGCGACGGGGAGCTGTTTTTT. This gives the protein CASSVGQGDGELFF.

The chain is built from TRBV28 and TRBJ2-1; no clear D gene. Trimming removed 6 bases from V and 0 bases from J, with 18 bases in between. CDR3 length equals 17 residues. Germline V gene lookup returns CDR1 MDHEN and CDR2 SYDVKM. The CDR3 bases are TGTGCCAGCAGCTCAATCCCCCGGGTTGGCTCCTACAATGAGCAGTTCTTC. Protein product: CASSSIPRVGSYNEQFF.